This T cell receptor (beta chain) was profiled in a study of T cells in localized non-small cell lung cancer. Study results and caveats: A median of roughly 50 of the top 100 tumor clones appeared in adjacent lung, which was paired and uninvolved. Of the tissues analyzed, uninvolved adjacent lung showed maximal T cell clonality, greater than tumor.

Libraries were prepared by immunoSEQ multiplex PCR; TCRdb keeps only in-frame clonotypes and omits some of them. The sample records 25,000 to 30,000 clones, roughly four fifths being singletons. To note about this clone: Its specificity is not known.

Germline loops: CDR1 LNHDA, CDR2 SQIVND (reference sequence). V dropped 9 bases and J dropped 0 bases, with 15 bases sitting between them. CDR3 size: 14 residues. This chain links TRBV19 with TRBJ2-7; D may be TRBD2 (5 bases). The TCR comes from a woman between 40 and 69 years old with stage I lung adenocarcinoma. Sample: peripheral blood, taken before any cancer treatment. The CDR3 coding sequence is TGTGCCAGCTCAATAGGTCGGGGCTCCTACGAGCAGTACTTC. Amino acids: CASSIGRGSYEQYF.